A single sample gave rise to the 15 T cell receptor beta chains below, sequenced in a study of response to subunit inactivated influenza vaccine. TCRdb ran MiXCR on the RT-PCR reads and lists one entry per CDR3 protein. The sample lists 630,000 or so distinct CDR3 sequences, approximately 15% occurring once. Material: PBMCs from blood, obtained less than 13 days after vaccination. The receptors were gathered from a man aged 45-65 years who received an inactivated influenza vaccine.

This clonotype has more than one count but fewer than ten. V is TRBV29-1 and J is TRBJ2-5; unclear D gene. In germline, CDR1 is SQVTM, CDR2 ANQGSEA. The CDR3 spans 12 residues. V shed 5 bases and J shed 3 bases, with 10 bases lying between them. This CDR3 is CSVTLGEETQYF. In DNA, the CDR3 is TGCAGCGTTACACTTGGGGAAGAGACCCAGTACTTC.

This clonotype was detected ten times or more. This chain connects TRBV4-3 to TRBJ2-2; D is unresolved. Trimming removed 1 base at V and 2 bases at J, with 11 bases between. The germline V gene has CDR1 LGHNA and CDR2 YSLEER. The CDR3 contains 16 residues. CDR3 coding DNA: TGCGCCAGCAGCCAAGCTCGATTGGGCAACACCGGGGAGCTGTTTTTT. Its translation: CASSQARLGNTGELFF.

This chain uses TRBV4-2 with TRBJ1-5; D call uncertain. This CDR3 is 15 amino acids long. Deletions cut 1 base from V and 3 bases from J, with 10 bases between. In germline, CDR1 is LGHNA, CDR2 YNFKEQ. The CDR3 region is CASSQGTVYNQPQHF. As DNA, the CDR3 is TGTGCCAGCAGCCAAGGGACCGTCTACAATCAGCCCCAGCATTTT.

This clonotype was seen a few times. The chain employs TRBV11-2 and TRBJ2-3; D is unresolved. Germline V gene lookup returns CDR1 SGHAT and CDR2 FQNNGV. The CDR3 length is 15 residues. Trimming stripped 7 bases from V and 2 bases from J, with 16 bases between. The CDR3: CASIPRDRYTDTQYF. The CDR3 DNA reads TGTGCCAGCATCCCCCGCGACCGGTACACAGATACGCAGTATTTT.

The rearrangement links TRBV20-1 to TRBJ2-1; a weak D match, TRBD2 (6 bases). The CDR3 has 13 amino acids. In germline, CDR1 is DFQATT, CDR2 SNEGSKA (reference sequence). Deletions cut 0 bases from V and 7 bases from J, with 10 bases between. This chain's CDR3 is CSARDLLANEQFF. CDR3 DNA sequence: TGCAGTGCTAGAGACCTACTAGCAAATGAGCAGTTCTTC.

There are many counts of this clonotype. This sequence joins TRBV20-1 and TRBJ1-1, with a possible D match to TRBD1 (5 bases). CDR1 DFQATT and CDR2 SNEGSKA come from the germline V gene (reference sequence). This CDR3 is built from 13 residues. V was cut by 5 bases and J by 1 base, with 11 bases left in between. Here the CDR3 reads CSAFGTANTEAFF. DNA for the CDR3: TGCAGTGCTTTCGGGACGGCGAACACTGAAGCTTTCTTT.

This sequence joins TRBV20-1 and TRBJ1-1, with D unclear. The CDR3 is 14 residues long. Per the germline V gene, CDR1 is DFQATT and CDR2 is SNEGSKA (reference sequence). V was pared by 6 bases and J by 1 base, with 15 bases between. This CDR3 is CSANPGIQNTEAFF. DNA of the CDR3: TGCAGTGCCAATCCCGGGATCCAGAACACTGAAGCTTTCTTT.

In its sample, this clonotype was seen a few times. The chain recombines TRBV10-3 with TRBJ2-1, with no clear D. The CDR3 totals 14 residues. The V end was cut by 0 bases, the J end by 8 bases, with 11 bases between. The germline V gene has CDR1 ENHRY and CDR2 SYGVKD. CDR3 sequence: CAISESSRVYEQFF. CDR3 DNA: TGTGCCATCAGTGAGTCGAGTCGTGTGTATGAGCAGTTCTTC.

The V call is TRBV7-9, the J call TRBJ2-2, with D tentatively TRBD1 or TRBD2 (6 bases each). The V end lost 5 bases, the J end lost 6 bases, and 10 bases lay between the germline ends. The CDR3 spans 13 residues. CDR1 is SEHNR, CDR2 FQNEAQ, per germline (reference sequence). CDR3 amino acids: CASSRGPSGELFF. CDR3 sequence (DNA): TGTGCCAGCAGCCGGGGGCCCTCCGGGGAGCTGTTTTTT.

In this sample, this clonotype turned up a few times. This chain joins TRBV29-1 and TRBJ1-1; no clear D. The CDR3 runs 11 residues. Germline assignment: CDR1 SQVTM and CDR2 ANQGSEA. V lost 4 bases and J lost 10, with 13 bases in between. CDR3 amino acids: CSVVVGLIAFF. The DNA for the CDR3 is TGCAGCGTTGTTGTCGGGCTGATAGCTTTCTTT.

The chain employs TRBV5-4 and TRBJ2-5; D remains ambiguous. V lost 2 bases, J lost 5 bases, and 13 bases lay in between. CDR3 length equals 14 residues. Germline V gene lookup returns CDR1 SGHNT and CDR2 YYREEE (reference sequence). The CDR3 coding sequence is TGTGCCAGCAGCTTCCCCAGACAAGAGGAGACCCAGTACTTC. Amino acid sequence: CASSFPRQEETQYF.

This clonotype appeared a few times. The gene calls are TRBV5-1 and TRBJ2-3; either TRBD1 or TRBD2 may fit D (5 bases each). Trimming removed 4 bases from V and 2 bases from J, with 14 bases in between. CDR1 SGHRS and CDR2 YFSETQ come from the germline V gene. The CDR3 totals 15 residues. The DNA of the CDR3 is TGCGCCAGCAGCGGGACCCCCACCCCCACAGATACGCAGTATTTT. Residues: CASSGTPTPTDTQYF.

The rearrangement uses TRBV5-8 and TRBJ1-2, with 7 positions matching TRBD1. The CDR3 extends over 14 amino acids. The ends lost 6 bases at V and 1 base at J; junction bases unmatched: 6. Germline V gene lookup returns CDR1 SGHTS and CDR2 YDEGEE. CDR3 sequence reads: CASTQGGFNYGYTF. The CDR3 DNA follows: TGTGCCAGCACCCAGGGGGGATTTAACTATGGCTACACCTTC. Full variable domain (outside the CDR3, taken from reference TRBV5-8 and TRBJ1-2): EAGVTQSPTHLIKTRGQQATLRCSPISGHTSVYWYQQALGLGLQFLLWYDEGEERNRGNFPPRFSGRQFPNYSSELNVNALELEDSALYLCASTQGGFNYGYTFGSGTRLTVV.

The V call is TRBV2, the J call TRBJ2-6; D is undetermined. This CDR3 contains 13 residues. Between the trimmed V and J ends, which lost 7 bases and 4 bases, there was a span of 8 bases. Germline CDR1 reads SNHLY; CDR2 reads FYNNEI. The CDR3 protein is CASTWTGANVLTF. As DNA, the CDR3 is TGTGCCAGCACGTGGACCGGGGCCAACGTCCTGACTTTC.

V usage is TRBV28 and J usage is TRBJ2-7; D uncertain. Trimming left V 2 bases short and J 4 bases short, with 6 bases between. This CDR3 is built from 12 residues. Germline CDR1 reads MDHEN; CDR2 reads SYDVKM. The CDR3 loop is CASSLIKYEQYF. CDR3 DNA sequence: TGTGCCAGCAGTTTAATCAAGTACGAGCAGTACTTC.